The source of this TCR beta chain is a study of cytotoxic CD8 clonotypes in ibrutinib-treated CLL. As for the study in general: There were 10 to 11 relapsed/refractory patients and around 15 treatment-naive patients, and fewer than 18 were IGHV unmutated. Findings and limits, study-wide: Shared public clonotypes were rare, and on treatment they either got smaller or stayed the same.

This clone was picked up one time. Antigen unknown. Sequencing used immunoSEQ multiplex PCR; TCRdb keeps in-frame clones, though not all of them. The profile shows approximately 45,000 clones, over 60% of them singletons. CDR1 and CDR2 (germline): MNHNS, SASEGT. The CDR3 sequence is 15 residues long. V lost 4 bases and J lost 0, with 11 bases in between. This TCR was recovered from a human donor with chronic lymphocytic leukemia. Sequenced here: PBMCs, sampled after 12 months of ibrutinib treatment. V gene TRBV6-1 combines with J gene TRBJ2-3; D is perhaps TRBD2 (5 bases). The CDR3 sequence is CASSAETKSTDTQYF. DNA of the CDR3: TGTGCCAGCAGTGCAGAGACTAAAAGCACAGATACGCAGTATTTT.